The 21 T cell receptor beta chains given below trace back to one sample, sequenced in a study of beta chain features in type 1 diabetes. The whole isolated RNA underwent reverse transcription, so sequencing captured expressed TCRB transcripts. Only in-frame clones appear in the TCRdb table, and some are missing; sequencing was by immunoSEQ multiplex PCR. The sample includes about 130,000 clones, 9.2% of them seen just once. The sequenced sample consisted of central memory CD4+ T cells from blood. The origin of the receptors is a man aged 18 to 35 in good health.

This clone was observed a handful of times. The CDR3, as DNA: TGTGCCAGCAGCAAAGAAGGAGAAGGCACAGATACGCAGTATTTT. This gives the protein CASSKEGEGTDTQYF. The J gene is TRBJ2-3, the V gene TRBV21-1; TRBD2, the D gene given by the table, was not confirmed from the DNA. TRBV21-1 is listed as a pseudogene. The CDR3 length is 15 residues.

This clone was seen more than once but under ten times. The J gene is TRBJ2-7, the V gene TRBV6-5, with D perhaps matching TRBD1 (6 bases). Trimming cost V 6 bases and J 5 bases, with 14 bases left between them. Germline loops: CDR1 MNHEY, CDR2 SVGAGI. The CDR3 spans 13 residues. The CDR3 DNA follows: TGTGCCAGCAGCCGAAACAGGGTCCACGAGCAGTACTTC. Its protein is CASSRNRVHEQYF.

The CDR3: CASSLWGPPEQYF. The CDR3 DNA is TGTGCCAGCAGTTTATGGGGCCCCCCGGAGCAGTACTTC. V is TRBV28 and J is TRBJ2-7; D is unclear. Trimming left V 0 bases short and J 7 bases short, with 10 bases between. The CDR3 extends over 13 amino acids. In germline, CDR1 is MDHEN, CDR2 SYDVKM.

This clone was seen many times. The J gene is TRBJ2-1, the V gene TRBV18, with 11 nucleotides matching TRBD2. With 3 bases clipped from V and 1 base from J, the junction kept 2 bases outside the gene matches. The germline gives CDR1 KGHSH, CDR2 LQKENI. The CDR3 is 16 amino acids. For the CDR3, the DNA is TGTGCCAGCTCACCGCGACTAGCGGGATCCTACAATGAGCAGTTCTTC. It specifies CASSPRLAGSYNEQFF.

This clone was observed a handful of times. The rearrangement links TRBV9 to TRBJ1-4; D possibly corresponds to TRBD1 (5 bases). V gave up 2 bases and J gave up 6 bases, with 8 bases separating them. The germline gives CDR1 SGDLS, CDR2 YYNGEE. CDR3 length: 13 amino acids. The CDR3 loop is CASSVEGDEKLFF. CDR3 DNA: TGTGCCAGCAGCGTGGAAGGGGATGAAAAACTGTTTTTT.

This clone was observed a few times. The chain uses TRBV4-1 and TRBJ2-7; 12 bases map to TRBD2. Trimming removed 0 bases from V and 0 bases from J; junction bases left unmatched: 12. Germline V lookup: CDR1 MGHRA, CDR2 YSYEKL. This CDR3 comprises 20 residues. The CDR3 sequence: CASSQDPPGLAGLSSYEQYF. CDR3 coding DNA: TGCGCCAGCAGCCAAGATCCTCCGGGACTAGCGGGCCTGAGCTCCTACGAGCAGTACTTC.

This clone was counted only a few times. V is TRBV30 and J is TRBJ1-2; 9 bases are a match to TRBD1. Looked up from germline, CDR1 is GTSNPN and CDR2 is SVGIG (reference sequence). This CDR3 contains 16 residues. J lost 5 bases, V lost 4 bases, and 14 bases had no gene match. The CDR3 spells CAWTRSYGTGPYGYTF. In DNA form, the CDR3 reads TGTGCCTGGACGAGATCATACGGGACAGGGCCTTATGGCTACACCTTC.

This clone was seen a handful of times. In the same sample, other DNA sequences code for this CDR3. V gene TRBV29-1 combines with J gene TRBJ2-5; TRBD2 matches 7 bases. CDR3 size: 13 residues. The J segment lost 4 bases and the V segment lost 6 bases, leaving 8 bases of the junction unmatched. The germline CDR1 and CDR2 sequences are SQVTM and ANQGSEA. CDR3 nucleotides: TGCAGCGTACACTCGGGGGGTTCAGAGACCCAGTACTTC. It specifies CSVHSGGSETQYF.

This clone has just a few counts. V is TRBV19 and J is TRBJ2-5, with TRBD1 identical over 7 bases. Trimming at V came to 5 bases and at J to 2 bases, leaving 8 bases not matched to a gene. CDR1 is LNHDA and CDR2 is SQIVND in the germline V gene (reference sequence). This CDR3 is 15 amino acids long. CDR3 amino acids: CASSARRRGQETQYF. CDR3 DNA sequence: TGTGCCAGTAGTGCCCGCCGCAGGGGGCAAGAGACCCAGTACTTC. Full variable domain (rest looked up from reference TRBV19 and TRBJ2-5): DGGITQSPKYLFRKEGQNVTLSCEQNLNHDAMYWYRQDPGQGLRLIYYSQIVNDFQKGDIAEGYSVSREKKESFPLTVTSAQKNPTAFYLCASSARRRGQETQYFGPGTRLLVL.

The V call is TRBV30, the J call TRBJ2-7; 7 nucleotides agree with TRBD1. Trimming cost V 2 bases and J 5 bases; bases outside gene matches: 15. The CDR3 contains 16 residues. From germline, CDR1 is GTSNPN and CDR2 SVGIG (reference sequence). DNA of the CDR3: TGTGCCTGGAGTCGCTTCCGGGACAGTGTGATTCACGAGCAGTACTTC. Protein: CAWSRFRDSVIHEQYF.

This clone was seen many times. The rearrangement joins TRBV30 to TRBJ1-5, with a weak D call TRBD1 (5 bases). The CDR3 covers 13 residues. V was cut by 2 bases and J by 7 bases, with 12 bases left in between. The V gene's germline CDR1 is GTSNPN and CDR2 SVGIG (reference sequence). CDR3 sequence (DNA): TGTGCCTGGAGTTTTCAGGGAGGGCAGCCCCAGCATTTT. Residues: CAWSFQGGQPQHF.

The rearrangement links TRBV14 to TRBJ1-1; 7 positions agree with TRBD1. V lost 0 bases, J lost 1 base, and 5 bases stayed unmatched. The CDR3 consists of 16 residues. CDR1 and CDR2 from the germline V gene are SGHDN and FVKESK. The CDR3 bases are TGTGCCAGCAGCCAAGACAGGGGGGTCGGGAACACTGAAGCTTTCTTT. As protein: CASSQDRGVGNTEAFF.

This clone was seen a few times. The chain carries TRBV4-1 and TRBJ2-5; 12 bases map to TRBD2. The trim removed 1 base at V and 9 bases at J, leaving 9 bases unmatched. The germline gives CDR1 MGHRA, CDR2 YSYEKL. The CDR3 is made up of 16 amino acids. CDR3 in amino acids: CASSQGQSSGGASQYF. The CDR3 nucleotides are TGCGCCAGCAGCCAAGGTCAATCTAGCGGGGGGGCGTCCCAGTACTTC.

The genes are TRBV4-3 and TRBJ1-2, with a possible D match to TRBD1 (6 bases). Germline V CDR1 and CDR2: LGHNA, YSLEER. Between the trimmed V and J ends, which lost 4 bases and 8 bases, there was a span of 20 bases. The CDR3 is 15 amino acids. This chain's CDR3 is CASSPGTSARRGYTF. For the CDR3, the DNA is TGCGCCAGCAGCCCCGGGACATCGGCTCGACGCGGCTACACCTTC.

This chain joins TRBV5-4 and TRBJ2-1; D is uncertain. Trimming removed 0 bases at V and 5 bases at J, with 3 bases between. The CDR3 spans 12 residues. Per the germline V gene, CDR1 is SGHNT and CDR2 is YYREEE (reference sequence). The CDR3 bases are TGTGCCAGCAGCTTGGGAGACAATGAGCAGTTCTTC. Residues: CASSLGDNEQFF.

The J gene is TRBJ2-5, the V gene TRBV23-1; perhaps TRBD1 as D (5 bases). TRBV23-1 is an open reading frame whose function is uncertain. V was shortened by 3 bases and J by 5 bases, with 22 bases between the two germline ends. CDR3 length: 17 amino acids. In DNA form, the CDR3 reads TGCGCCAGCAGTCATCGGCCGGCAGGGTCAGGTAGGGAGACCCAGTACTTC. This gives the protein CASSHRPAGSGRETQYF.

The rearrangement uses TRBV2 and TRBJ2-5; 9 positions agree with TRBD1. Germline lookup yields CDR1 SNHLY and CDR2 FYNNEI. The CDR3 is 13 amino acids. The junction had 2 bases not matched to a gene; V was cut back by 4 bases and J by 5 bases. CDR3 amino acids: CASSADRGETQYF. The CDR3 DNA reads as TGTGCCAGCAGTGCCGACAGGGGGGAGACCCAGTACTTC.

This clone has more than one count but fewer than ten. The chain combines TRBV6-5 with TRBJ2-7; 10 bases line up with TRBD2. Looked up from germline, CDR1 is MNHEY and CDR2 is SVGAGI. The CDR3 length is 14 residues. With V trimmed by 2 bases and J by 7 bases, 5 bases remained unmatched. The CDR3 region has the DNA TGTGCCAGCAGTTACAGCGGGGGGGCGAGGGAGCAGTACTTC. It encodes CASSYSGGAREQYF.

The chain is built from TRBV7-8 and TRBJ1-5; 7 bases are a match to TRBD1. CDR1 is SGHVS, CDR2 FQNEAQ, per germline. Trimming cost V 5 bases and J 6 bases; bases outside gene matches: 10. The CDR3 is made up of 15 amino acids. CDR3 sequence reads: CASSAGAGGGQPQHF. The CDR3 nucleotides read TGTGCCAGCAGCGCCGGAGCAGGGGGAGGTCAGCCCCAGCATTTT. Full variable domain (outside the CDR3, taken from reference TRBV7-8 and TRBJ1-5): GAGVSQSPRYKVAKRGQDVALRCDPISGHVSLFWYQQALGQGPEFLTYFQNEAQLDKSGLPSDRFFAERPEGSVSTLKIQRTQQEDSAVYLCASSAGAGGGQPQHFGDGTRLSIL.

This clone was found a few times. The chain recombines TRBV7-2 with TRBJ2-3, with D possibly TRBD2 on 5 matching bases. V was trimmed by 6 bases and J by 4 bases, leaving 14 bases between them. The CDR3 consists of 14 residues. Germline CDR1 and CDR2: SGHTA and FQGNSA. The CDR3, as DNA: TGTGCCAGCAGACTCGGAGGTTCCGCAGATACGCAGTATTTT. Translated, it gives CASRLGGSADTQYF.

In nucleotides, the CDR3 is TGTGCCAGCAGCTCCCCTGCGACAGGGACCTACGAGCAGTACTTC. The encoded protein is CASSSPATGTYEQYF. The V gene is TRBV7-6, the J gene TRBJ2-7, with 7 bases lining up with TRBD1. Germline lookup yields CDR1 SGHVS and CDR2 FNYEAQ. This CDR3 is built from 15 residues. Trimming at V came to 4 bases and at J to 2 bases, leaving 8 bases not matched to a gene.